This entry lists 22 T cell receptor beta chains sequenced from one sample in a study of CD8 T cells in ankylosing spondylitis. TCRdb analysed the 5' RACE reads with MiXCR anew, one entry per CDR3 protein. This table holds under 450,000 distinct CDR3 sequences, 20% found once. The sequenced sample was blood, either unsorted or a sorted T cell fraction (not recorded which). The receptors originated from a male donor with ankylosing spondylitis or in good health (not recorded which).

V and J are TRBV11-2 and TRBJ2-7; D gene ambiguous. Trimming left V 3 bases short and J 2 bases short, with 8 bases between. The CDR3 is made up of 13 amino acids. Germline V lookup: CDR1 SGHAT, CDR2 FQNNGV. The CDR3 is CASSFGKAYEQYF. The CDR3, as DNA: TGTGCCAGCAGCTTTGGCAAAGCCTACGAGCAGTACTTC.

The rearrangement joins TRBV12-3 or TRBV12-4 to TRBJ1-2; TRBD1 matches at 8 bases. The CDR3 totals 16 residues. J gave up 0 bases and V 3 bases, and 6 bases lay outside the gene matches. The CDR3 loop is CASSFYRGYSNYGYTF. DNA for the CDR3: TGTGCCAGCAGTTTTTACAGGGGGTATTCTAACTATGGCTACACCTTC.

The chain combines TRBV12-3 or TRBV12-4 with TRBJ2-5; 9 bases match TRBD1. The CDR3 loop spans 15 amino acids. V was pared by 2 bases and J by 4 bases, with 5 bases of the junction left unmatched. CDR3: CASSLTGGGGETQYF. The CDR3 DNA reads as TGTGCCAGCAGTTTAACAGGGGGCGGCGGAGAGACCCAGTACTTC.

This clonotype came up a few times. The chain employs TRBV7-2 and TRBJ2-5, with 7 bases lining up with TRBD1. V was pared by 5 bases and J by 5 bases, with 11 bases of the junction left unmatched. Per germline, CDR1 SGHTA and CDR2 FQGNSA. The CDR3 length is 15 residues. The CDR3 region is CASSPHMTGRETQYF. The CDR3 nucleotides are TGTGCCAGCAGCCCACACATGACAGGGCGGGAGACCCAGTACTTC.

This clonotype was recorded a few times. The chain carries TRBV29-1 and TRBJ2-2, with D uncertain. This CDR3 region has 13 residues. Germline V CDR1 and CDR2: SQVTM, ANQGSEA. Trimming cost V 7 bases and J 1 base, with 10 bases left between them. CDR3 protein: CSAKLGNTGELFF. The DNA of the CDR3 is TGCAGCGCAAAGTTGGGGAACACCGGGGAGCTGTTTTTT.

V is TRBV27 and J is TRBJ2-7; 9 bases map to TRBD2. CDR1 is MNHEY, CDR2 SMNVEV, per germline (reference sequence). V gave up 4 bases and J gave up 0 bases; unmatched junction bases: 7. This CDR3 spans 16 amino acids. CDR3 in DNA: TGTGCCAGCAGTTCTGTCCTAGCGGGAAGCTCCTACGAGCAGTACTTC. Its translation is CASSSVLAGSSYEQYF.

The rearrangement joins TRBV15 to TRBJ2-3, with TRBD2 matching 12 bases. Trimming removed 5 bases from V and 2 bases from J; junction bases left unmatched: 8. The V gene's germline CDR1 is LNHNV and CDR2 YYDKDF (reference sequence). The CDR3 spans 17 residues. Written as DNA, the CDR3 is TGTGCCACCAGCTCACCGGGACTAGCGGGTCCCACAGATACGCAGTATTTT. This encodes CATSSPGLAGPTDTQYF.

A few counts support this clonotype. J is TRBJ1-1 and V is TRBV7-2; TRBD1 aligns across 10 bases. The V gene end was trimmed by 5 bases and the J gene end by 8 bases; junction bases not matched to a gene: 8. Germline loops: CDR1 SGHTA, CDR2 FQGNSA. The CDR3 is 14 amino acids. CDR3 sequence: CASSPRQGAIEAFF. In DNA, the CDR3 is TGTGCCAGCAGCCCCAGACAGGGGGCCATCGAAGCTTTCTTT.

This clonotype came up a few times. This chain connects TRBV29-1 to TRBJ2-7; D call uncertain. V lost 3 bases and J 0 bases, leaving 6 bases between the germline ends. The CDR3 is 12 residues long. Germline V gene lookup returns CDR1 SQVTM and CDR2 ANQGSEA. The CDR3 DNA reads as TGCAGCGTTGAGTCCCACTCCTACGAGCAGTACTTC. Translated: CSVESHSYEQYF.

The table lists this clonotype with a few counts. V usage is TRBV7-9 and J usage is TRBJ2-1; perhaps D is TRBD1 or TRBD2 (6 bases each). This CDR3 comprises 14 residues. In germline, CDR1 is SEHNR, CDR2 FQNEAQ (reference sequence). The V end lost 8 bases, the J end lost 7 bases, and 18 bases lay between the germline ends. The CDR3 nucleotides are TGTGCCAGCCCGAGGGGGGAGTCTGGGAATGAGCAGTTCTTC. Translated, it gives CASPRGESGNEQFF. Together with reference TRBV7-9 and TRBJ2-1, the CDR3 gives the full variable domain: DTGVSQNPRHKITKRGQNVTFRCDPISEHNRLYWYRQTLGQGPEFLTYFQNEAQLEKSRLLSDRFSAERPKGSFSTLEIQRTEQGDSAMYLCASPRGESGNEQFFGPGTRLTVL.

This chain links TRBV9 with TRBJ2-4; D not resolved. CDR3 size: 13 residues. CDR1 and CDR2 (germline): SGDLS, YYNGEE. With 0 bases removed from V and 9 bases from J, the gap between germline ends came to 10 bases. CDR3 in DNA: TGTGCCAGCAGCGTAGTCCTGGACGGCATTCAGTACTTC. Residues: CASSVVLDGIQYF.

The chain employs TRBV6-1 and TRBJ1-1, with a weak D call TRBD1 (5 bases). With 2 bases removed from V and 11 bases from J, the gap between germline ends came to 9 bases. The CDR3 is 11 amino acids. The germline CDR1 and CDR2 sequences are MNHNS and SASEGT. CDR3 amino acids: CASSESRDAFF. CDR3 bases: TGTGCCAGCAGTGAATCCAGGGATGCTTTCTTT.

This clonotype was detected a few times. The chain uses TRBV10-2 and TRBJ1-4, with a weak D call TRBD1 (5 bases). The CDR3 has 13 amino acids. From germline, CDR1 is WSHSY and CDR2 SAAADI. The V end lost 6 bases, the J end lost 7 bases, and 12 bases lay between the germline ends. DNA for the CDR3: TGCGCCAGCAGGGACAAAGGGAGTGAAAAACTGTTTTTT. Encoded protein: CASRDKGSEKLFF.

This chain joins TRBV7-6 and TRBJ1-2; TRBD1 might be the D (6 bases). Germline values: CDR1 SGHVS, CDR2 FNYEAQ. V dropped 1 base and J dropped 11 bases, with 14 bases sitting between them. This CDR3 region has 13 residues. CDR3 sequence reads: CASSLGGVQGYTF. CDR3 DNA sequence: TGTGCCAGCAGCTTAGGGGGGGTACAGGGATACACCTTC.

The chain is built from TRBV27 and TRBJ2-7; TRBD1 agrees at 10 bases. Germline V lookup: CDR1 MNHEY, CDR2 SMNVEV (reference sequence). The CDR3 is made up of 15 amino acids. J was trimmed by 5 bases and V by 6 bases; bases with no gene match: 10. CDR3 sequence reads: CASRGTGVILDEQYF. As DNA, the CDR3 is TGTGCCAGCAGAGGGACAGGGGTGATATTGGACGAGCAGTACTTC.

The chain links TRBV7-6 to TRBJ2-2; D might be TRBD2 (5 bases). The CDR3 sequence is 16 residues long. The V gene lost 3 bases and the J gene lost 3 bases, with 14 bases spanning the gap. Germline V CDR1 and CDR2: SGHVS, FNYEAQ. CDR3: CASSFLALRDTGELFF. The CDR3 bases are TGTGCCAGCAGCTTCTTAGCGTTGCGGGACACCGGGGAGCTGTTTTTT.

The chain joins TRBV10-3 to TRBJ2-3; the match to TRBD1 covers 10 bases. Germline assignment: CDR1 ENHRY and CDR2 SYGVKD. V was clipped by 4 bases and J by 0 bases; unmatched bases: 4. This CDR3 is built from 16 residues. DNA for the CDR3: TGTGCCATCAGTGGACAGGGGGCCGGTAGCACAGATACGCAGTATTTT. It translates to CAISGQGAGSTDTQYF.

The J gene is TRBJ2-3, the V gene TRBV6-2 or TRBV6-3, with 12 bases aligning to TRBD2. The CDR3 spans 16 residues. Germline V gene lookup returns CDR1 MNHEY and CDR2 SVGEGT. V shed 7 bases, J shed 0 bases, and the junction held 5 bases outside the gene matches. The CDR3 reads CASTPLAGGSTDTQYF. Written as DNA, the CDR3 is TGTGCCAGCACTCCCCTAGCGGGGGGGAGCACAGATACGCAGTATTTT.

This rearrangement joins TRBV7-8 to TRBJ1-5; possibly TRBD1 for D (5 bases). The length of the CDR3 is 15 residues. Trimming removed 1 base from V and 4 bases from J, with 11 bases in between. From germline, CDR1 is SGHVS and CDR2 FQNEAQ. The CDR3: CASSLGGLPNQPQHF. As DNA, the CDR3 is TGTGCCAGCAGCTTAGGGGGACTGCCGAATCAGCCCCAGCATTTT.

The V call is TRBV7-8, the J call TRBJ2-7; D is unresolved. Trimming stripped 3 bases from V and 6 bases from J, with 18 bases between. The CDR3 runs 15 residues. In germline, CDR1 is SGHVS, CDR2 FQNEAQ. In DNA form, the CDR3 reads TGTGCCAGCAGCTTGAGGCCTTGGGCCCCCCTCGAGCAGTACTTC. Translation gives CASSLRPWAPLEQYF.

CDR3: CASRETGEETQYF. The CDR3 DNA reads TGTGCCAGCAGGGAGACAGGGGAAGAGACCCAGTACTTC. V is TRBV28 and J is TRBJ2-5, with 8 bases aligning to TRBD1. Germline V gene lookup returns CDR1 MDHEN and CDR2 SYDVKM. Germline trimming cut 6 bases from V and 3 bases from J; bases unmatched to any gene: 3. The CDR3 is 13 amino acids.

This clonotype was seen more than once but under ten times. The chain links TRBV24-1 to TRBJ2-5, with 8 bases aligning to TRBD1. V was clipped by 4 bases and J by 5 bases; unmatched bases: 8. The CDR3 has 15 amino acids. Germline CDR1 reads KGHDR; CDR2 reads SFDVKD. CDR3 coding DNA: TGTGCCACCAGTGAGGGGGACAGGTGGTCGGAGACCCAGTACTTC. Its translation: CATSEGDRWSETQYF.